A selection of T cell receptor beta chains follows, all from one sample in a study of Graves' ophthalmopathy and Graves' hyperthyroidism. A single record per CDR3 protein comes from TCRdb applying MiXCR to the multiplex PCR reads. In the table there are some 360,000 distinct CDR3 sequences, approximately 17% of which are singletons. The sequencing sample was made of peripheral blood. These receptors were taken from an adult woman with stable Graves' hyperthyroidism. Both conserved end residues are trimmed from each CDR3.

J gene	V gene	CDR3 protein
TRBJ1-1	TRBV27	ASSPLGFGTEAF
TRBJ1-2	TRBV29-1	SVTRTGGNYGYT
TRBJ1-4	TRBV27	ASPTDRGREKLL
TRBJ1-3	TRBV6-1	ASSDQLNSGNTIY
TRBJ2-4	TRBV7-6	ASSSGTGGDIQY
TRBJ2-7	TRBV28	ASSLRNRIYEQY
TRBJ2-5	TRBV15	ATSQSPGVQETQY
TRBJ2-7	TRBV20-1	SAVGGGMSNEQY
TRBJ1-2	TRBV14	ASSQAGADRLNGYT
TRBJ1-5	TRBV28	ASRTGGALYSNQPQH
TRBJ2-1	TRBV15	ATSSLLGLAGYNEQF
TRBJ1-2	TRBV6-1	ASSGYEAGTFYGYT
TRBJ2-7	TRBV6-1	ASSEDYGSSYEQY
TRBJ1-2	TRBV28	ASTRTLGRGYT
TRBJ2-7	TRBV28	ASSFPRTLGGEQY
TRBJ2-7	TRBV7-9	ASSLDRVQYEQY
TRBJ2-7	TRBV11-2	ASSFGPVNYGQY
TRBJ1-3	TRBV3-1	ASSQRQGRSGNTIY
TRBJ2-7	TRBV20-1	SARDRFFGQY
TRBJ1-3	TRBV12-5	ASGTGIGGNTIY
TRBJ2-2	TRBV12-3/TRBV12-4	ASSLRQGRGELF
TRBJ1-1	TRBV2	ASSPGLNRGQTEAF
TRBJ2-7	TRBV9	ASSVGGAGGNLHEQY
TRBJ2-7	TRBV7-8	ASSPGLTGWEQY
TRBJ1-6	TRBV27	ASSPKGQSNSPLH
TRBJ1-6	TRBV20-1	SARVGSDNSPLH
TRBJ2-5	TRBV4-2	ASSQDIAGETQY
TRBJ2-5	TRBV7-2	ASSPTTRTSGRETQY
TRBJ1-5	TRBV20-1	SASPGTSTRQPQH
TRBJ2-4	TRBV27	ASSPMRTGPKNIQY
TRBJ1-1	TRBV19	ASSIAGGNEAF
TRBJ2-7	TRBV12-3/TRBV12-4	ASRPVGGDEQY
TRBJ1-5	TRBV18	ASSPGQHQPQH
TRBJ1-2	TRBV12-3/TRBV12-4	ASRTSDRGWGGYT
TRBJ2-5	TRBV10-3	AIKQSTSQETQY
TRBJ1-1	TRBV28	AAKQGLEAF
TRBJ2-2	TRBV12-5	ASGLVVSGTLNTGELF
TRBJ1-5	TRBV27	ASRRQGTGNQPQH
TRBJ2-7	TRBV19	ASSQGQGSEQY
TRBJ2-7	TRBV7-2	ASSSSGRANEQY
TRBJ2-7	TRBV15	ATSSGVQGTYEQY
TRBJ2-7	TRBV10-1	ASSKSGSPHEQY
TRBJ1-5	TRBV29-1	SVQGNSNQPQH
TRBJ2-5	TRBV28	ASRQLAGAQETQY
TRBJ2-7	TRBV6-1	ASSQREDLEQY
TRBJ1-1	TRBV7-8	ASSEGQANTEAF
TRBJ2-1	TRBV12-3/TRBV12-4	ASKDGTSLSNEQF
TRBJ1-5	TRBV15	ATSRDQGAQPQH
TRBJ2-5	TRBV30	AWSMGGPETKY
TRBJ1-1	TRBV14	ASTPERVINTEAF
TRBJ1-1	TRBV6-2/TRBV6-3	ASRLDRRAEAF
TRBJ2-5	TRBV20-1	SARQGKQETQY
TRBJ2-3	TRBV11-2	ASSLGAGGPRADTQY
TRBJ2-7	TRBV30	AWSRGPAFYEQY
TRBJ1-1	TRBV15	ATSRVRTPMTEAF
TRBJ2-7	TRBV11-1	ASSSQPGTSIYEQY
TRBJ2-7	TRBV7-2	ASSLAPSGYISYEQY
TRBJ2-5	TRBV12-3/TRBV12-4	ASSKLAGGQETQY